The 20 T cell receptor beta chains listed next were all sequenced from one sample in a study of blood T cell repertoires in COVID-19. Assay: immunoSEQ multiplex PCR; the TCRdb copy retains only in-frame clones and omits some. The sample has approximately 69,000 clones, approximately 80% seen once. Sequenced: peripheral blood. Source of these receptors: a man over 45 with COVID-19, enrolled during active disease.

This clone was seen more than once but under ten times. The rearrangement joins TRBV5-4 to TRBJ1-5; unclear D gene. The CDR3 is 14 residues long. Trimming cost V 3 bases and J 1 base, with 8 bases left between them. The germline CDR1 and CDR2 sequences are SGHNT and YYREEE (reference sequence). CDR3 bases: TGTGCCAGCAGCTCAGCGAACAGCAATCAGCCCCAGCATTTT. Protein: CASSSANSNQPQHF.

This clone was seen only a few times. CDR3 protein: CASSLLAGEETQYF. For the CDR3, the DNA is TGTGCCAGCAGCTTACTCGCGGGGGAGGAGACCCAGTACTTC. The chain links TRBV7-9 to TRBJ2-5; 7 bases map to TRBD2. This CDR3 is 14 amino acids long. CDR1 and CDR2 from the germline V gene are SEHNR and FQNEAQ (reference sequence). V lost 2 bases and J lost 5; bases outside the gene matches: 5. The variable domain in full, completed from reference TRBV7-9 and TRBJ2-5, reads DTGVSQNPRHKITKRGQNVTFRCDPISEHNRLYWYRQTLGQGPEFLTYFQNEAQLEKSRLLSDRFSAERPKGSFSTLEIQRTEQGDSAMYLCASSLLAGEETQYFGPGTRLLVL.

CDR3 in amino acids: CASSPLSYGYTF. In nucleotides, the CDR3 is TGTGCCAGCAGTCCTCTTAGCTATGGCTACACCTTC. This chain links TRBV12-3 or TRBV12-4 with TRBJ1-2; D uncertain. The CDR3 extends over 12 amino acids. V shed 5 bases and J shed 4 bases, with 8 bases lying between them.

This chain links TRBV25-1 with TRBJ2-3, with 8 bases fitting TRBD2. This CDR3 is 14 amino acids long. V shed 6 bases, J shed 2 bases, and the junction held 4 bases outside the gene matches. Germline values: CDR1 MGHDK, CDR2 SYGVNS. The CDR3 coding sequence is TGTGCCAGCAGAGAGCGGGGGTCCACAGATACGCAGTATTTT. Protein: CASRERGSTDTQYF.

CDR3 sequence: CASSSSGGYEQYF. CDR3 nucleotide sequence: TGTGCCAGTAGTTCTAGCGGGGGCTACGAGCAGTACTTC. V is TRBV19 and J is TRBJ2-7; 10 nucleotides match TRBD2. The germline gives CDR1 LNHDA, CDR2 SQIVND (reference sequence). The CDR3 runs to 13 residues. V dropped 5 bases and J dropped 3; count of bases not matched to a gene: 1.

The V and J genes are TRBV7-3 and TRBJ2-1; 13 bases map to TRBD2. The germline V gene has CDR1 SGHTA and CDR2 FQGTGA. There are 17 residues in the CDR3. Germline trimming cut 5 bases from V and 6 bases from J; bases unmatched to any gene: 10. The CDR3 sequence: CASSDPGLAGRPNEQFF. The CDR3, as DNA: TGTGCCAGCAGCGACCCGGGACTAGCGGGGCGACCCAATGAGCAGTTCTTC.

This sequence joins TRBV19 and TRBJ1-5; D may be TRBD1 (6 bases). V lost 6 bases and J lost 5, with 17 bases in between. This CDR3 has 15 amino acids. Germline V CDR1 and CDR2: LNHDA, SQIVND (reference sequence). CDR3: CASSPYRGGDQPQHF. CDR3 coding DNA: TGTGCCAGTAGCCCTTATAGGGGGGGAGATCAGCCCCAGCATTTT.

The genes are TRBV7-6 and TRBJ2-2; D ambiguous. V lost 0 bases and J lost 1, with 6 bases in between. Germline loops: CDR1 SGHVS, CDR2 FNYEAQ. This CDR3 is 15 amino acids long. Written as DNA, the CDR3 is TGTGCCAGCAGCTTAGCCCAGGTGAACACCGGGGAGCTGTTTTTT. It is translated as CASSLAQVNTGELFF.

The rearrangement uses TRBV5-5 and TRBJ1-1, with 8 positions matching TRBD1. Germline CDR1 SGHKS, CDR2 YYEKEE (reference sequence). J gave up 1 base and V 3 bases, and 5 bases lay outside the gene matches. The CDR3 is made up of 15 amino acids. The CDR3 sequence is CASSSQGQENTEAFF. CDR3 in DNA: TGTGCCAGCAGCTCCCAGGGACAGGAGAACACTGAAGCTTTCTTT. The full variable domain, completed using reference TRBV5-5 and TRBJ1-1, is DAGVTQSPTHLIKTRGQQVTLRCSPISGHKSVSWYQQVLGQGPQFIFQYYEKEERGRGNFPDRFSARQFPNYSSELNVNALLLGDSALYLCASSSQGQENTEAFFGQGTRLTVV.

The genes are TRBV25-1 and TRBJ1-1; weak D call: TRBD1 (6 bases). Trimming took 5 bases from V and 4 from J, leaving 14 bases between them. This CDR3 is 14 amino acids long. Germline V gene data show CDR1 as MGHDK and CDR2 as SYGVNS. CDR3 region: CASSSRSGATEAFF. The CDR3 coding sequence is TGTGCCAGCAGTTCAAGATCAGGGGCCACTGAAGCTTTCTTT. The entire variable domain, with the rest obtained from reference TRBV25-1 and TRBJ1-1, is as follows: EADIYQTPRYLVIGTGKKITLECSQTMGHDKMYWYQQDPGMELHLIHYSYGVNSTEKGDLSSESTVSRIRTEHFPLTLESARPSHTSQYLCASSSRSGATEAFFGQGTRLTVV.

This clone was counted once. V is TRBV6-5 and J is TRBJ1-5; perhaps TRBD1 as D (6 bases). The CDR3 runs 15 residues. Germline assignment: CDR1 MNHEY and CDR2 SVGAGI. Trimming pared 1 base from V and 4 bases from J, leaving 11 bases between. In nucleotides, the CDR3 is TGTGCCAGCAGTTACTGGCCAGGGGAAAATCAGCCCCAGCATTTT. As protein: CASSYWPGENQPQHF.

The chain couples TRBV6-6 to TRBJ1-5, with unresolved D. This CDR3 has 14 amino acids. Germline V lookup: CDR1 MNHNY, CDR2 SVGAGI (reference sequence). V was clipped by 6 bases and J by 1 base, with 10 bases between them. The CDR3 loop is CASRYGGSNQPQHF. The CDR3 DNA is TGTGCCAGCAGGTACGGAGGCAGCAATCAGCCCCAGCATTTT.

This clone showed up just a few times. The gene calls are TRBV2 and TRBJ2-1, with D maybe TRBD1 (5 bases). V lost 2 bases and J lost 1, with 9 bases in between. Germline CDR1 SNHLY, CDR2 FYNNEI. CDR3 length: 15 residues. The CDR3 here is CASSENQGSYNEQFF. CDR3 DNA sequence: TGTGCCAGCAGTGAAAACCAGGGATCCTACAATGAGCAGTTCTTC.

This chain uses TRBV6-1 with TRBJ2-2, with a weak D call TRBD1 (5 bases). V shed 2 bases and J shed 4 bases, with 8 bases lying between them. This CDR3 is built from 14 residues. CDR1 and CDR2 (germline): MNHNS, SASEGT. This chain's CDR3 is CASSERTLTGELFF. CDR3 in DNA: TGTGCCAGCAGTGAACGGACACTCACCGGGGAGCTGTTTTTT.

The chain joins TRBV19 to TRBJ2-2, with unresolved D. The CDR3 extends over 15 amino acids. V was pared by 1 base and J by 4 bases, with 10 bases between. CDR1 and CDR2 from the germline V gene are LNHDA and SQIVND (reference sequence). The CDR3 sequence: CASSIVATVTGELFF. The CDR3 DNA sequence: TGTGCCAGTAGTATAGTTGCTACGGTCACCGGGGAGCTGTTTTTT.

Comments on this clone: This CDR3 is also generated by other DNA sequences in the sample. V and J are TRBV5-4 and TRBJ2-7, with 10 positions matching TRBD1. CDR1 SGHNT and CDR2 YYREEE come from the germline V gene (reference sequence). The junction had 0 bases not matched to a gene; V was cut back by 0 bases and J by 3 bases. CDR3 length: 14 amino acids. As DNA, the CDR3 is TGTGCCAGCAGCTTGGGGACAGGGGGCTACGAGCAGTACTTC. It codes for CASSLGTGGYEQYF.

The chain has TRBV7-2 and TRBJ1-3; unclear D gene. The CDR3 totals 15 residues. Trimming removed 1 base from V and 0 bases from J, with 7 bases in between. Looked up from germline, CDR1 is SGHTA and CDR2 is FQGNSA. CDR3 DNA sequence: TGTGCCAGCAGCTTAGGCGGCCTCTCTGGAAACACCATATATTTT. It encodes CASSLGGLSGNTIYF. Filled out from reference TRBV7-2 and TRBJ1-3, the complete variable domain reads GAGVSQSPSNKVTEKGKDVELRCDPISGHTALYWYRQSLGQGLEFLIYFQGNSAPDKSGLPSDRFSAERTGGSVSTLTIQRTQQEDSAVYLCASSLGGLSGNTIYFGEGSWLTVV.

V usage is TRBV30 and J usage is TRBJ1-5; 12 bases fit TRBD1. Germline V gene lookup returns CDR1 GTSNPN and CDR2 SVGIG (reference sequence). The CDR3 has 16 amino acids. J gave up 6 bases and V 1 base, and 7 bases lay outside the gene matches. CDR3: CAWSGGQGALGQPQHF. CDR3 DNA: TGTGCCTGGAGTGGGGGACAGGGGGCTTTGGGTCAGCCCCAGCATTTT.

The chain recombines TRBV10-3 with TRBJ1-4; no firm D call. The CDR3 has 17 amino acids. The V and J ends lost 0 bases and 3 bases respectively, with 14 bases between them. In germline, CDR1 is ENHRY, CDR2 SYGVKD. The CDR3 DNA follows: TGTGCCATCAGTGAGTCGAAGGGCGGGAGTGCTAATGAAAAACTGTTTTTT. Protein: CAISESKGGSANEKLFF.

The chain recombines TRBV6-1 with TRBJ1-2; 8 nucleotides match TRBD1. After removal of 3 bases from V and 4 bases from J, the junction contained 4 bases not matched to a gene. The CDR3 spans 14 residues. CDR1 MNHNS and CDR2 SASEGT come from the germline V gene. Here the CDR3 DNA reads TGTGCCAGCAGTGATGGACAGGGCGCCTATGGCTACACCTTC. This translates into CASSDGQGAYGYTF.